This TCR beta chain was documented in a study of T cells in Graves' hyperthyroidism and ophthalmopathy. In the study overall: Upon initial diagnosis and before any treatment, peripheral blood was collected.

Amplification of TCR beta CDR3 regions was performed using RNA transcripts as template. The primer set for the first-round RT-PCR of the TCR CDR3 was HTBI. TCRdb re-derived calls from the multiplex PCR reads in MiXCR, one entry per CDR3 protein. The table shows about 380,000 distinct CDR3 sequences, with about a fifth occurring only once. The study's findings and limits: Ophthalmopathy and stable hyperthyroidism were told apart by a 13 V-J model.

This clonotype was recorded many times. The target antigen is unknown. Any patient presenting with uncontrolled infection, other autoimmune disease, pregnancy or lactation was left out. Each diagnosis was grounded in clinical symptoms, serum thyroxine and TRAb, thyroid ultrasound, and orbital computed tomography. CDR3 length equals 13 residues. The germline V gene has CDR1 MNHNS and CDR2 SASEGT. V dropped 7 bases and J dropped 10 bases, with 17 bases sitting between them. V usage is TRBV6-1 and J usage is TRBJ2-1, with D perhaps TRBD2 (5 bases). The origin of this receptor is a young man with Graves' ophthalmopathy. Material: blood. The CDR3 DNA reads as TGTGCCAGCACCCTACTCACGACTAACGAGCAGTTCTTC. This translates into CASTLLTTNEQFF.